The 31 T cell receptor beta chains given below trace back to one sample, sequenced in a study of beta chain features in type 1 diabetes. Study-wide results and limits: Patients with Type 1 diabetes showed moderately but significantly shorter TCRB CDR3s in all four CD4+ subsets.

The sequenced template was cDNA made from the entire isolated RNA. Produced via immunoSEQ multiplex PCR; TCRdb's table is partial and in-frame only. The sample has 200,000 to 250,000 clones, more than 11% seen once. No cognate antigen is known for these TCRs. Sequencing was performed on naive CD4+ T cells from blood. The receptor source for this set is a man aged 30-40 years with type 1 diabetes.

This clone was counted between two and nine times. CDR3 in DNA: TGTGCCAGCTCATTGACGGGTGAGCAGTTCTTC. Encoded protein: CASSLTGEQFF. The V gene is TRBV18, the J gene TRBJ2-1, with no clear D. This CDR3 has 11 amino acids. V was pared by 5 bases and J by 9 bases, with 8 bases between. The germline gives CDR1 KGHSH, CDR2 LQKENI.

CDR3 in DNA: TGTGCCAGCAGCGCCGGACTAGCCCGTCCGTACAATGAGCAGTTCTTC. This codes for CASSAGLARPYNEQFF. The chain joins TRBV5-4 to TRBJ2-1; 8 positions match TRBD2. The length of the CDR3 is 16 residues. Trimming cost V 4 bases and J 4 bases; bases outside gene matches: 10. The germline gives CDR1 SGHNT, CDR2 YYREEE (reference sequence).

V is TRBV5-6 and J is TRBJ1-1; 10 bases map to TRBD1. Germline lookup yields CDR1 SGHDT and CDR2 YYEEEE. The V segment lost 4 bases and the J segment 0 bases; nucleotides outside the gene matches: 9. The CDR3 extends over 17 amino acids. The CDR3 sequence: CASSTPGTGVMNTEAFF. CDR3 DNA sequence: TGTGCCAGCAGCACACCCGGGACAGGGGTTATGAACACTGAAGCTTTCTTT.

The chain is built from TRBV5-6 and TRBJ2-3, with 10 bases aligning to TRBD2. Germline trimming cut 4 bases from V and 0 bases from J; bases unmatched to any gene: 5. The CDR3 has 16 residues. CDR1 is SGHDT, CDR2 YYEEEE, per germline. As DNA, the CDR3 is TGTGCCAGCAGCCGGACTAGCGGACCTAGCACAGATACGCAGTATTTT. This encodes CASSRTSGPSTDTQYF.

The chain employs TRBV4-1 and TRBJ2-1, with 15 positions matching TRBD2. The junction had 6 bases not matched to a gene; V was cut back by 0 bases and J by 0 bases. Germline V gives CDR1 MGHRA, CDR2 YSYEKL. The CDR3 consists of 20 residues. The CDR3 coding sequence is TGCGCCAGCAGCCAAGATCTCGGACTAGCGGGAGGGCCCTCCTACAATGAGCAGTTCTTC. Translating it yields CASSQDLGLAGGPSYNEQFF.

The rearrangement joins TRBV5-1 to TRBJ2-6; 10 bases are shared with TRBD1. Germline V gene lookup returns CDR1 SGHRS and CDR2 YFSETQ. V lost 4 bases, J lost 3 bases, and 7 bases stayed unmatched. The CDR3 is made up of 17 amino acids. Written as DNA, the CDR3 is TGCGCCAGCAGCGCTAGACAGGGGGCGCTTGGGGCCAACGTCCTGACTTTC. Protein product: CASSARQGALGANVLTF.

The chain uses TRBV7-8 and TRBJ2-3, with D possibly being TRBD2 (6 bases). V lost 7 bases, J lost 0 bases, and 11 bases lay in between. The CDR3 length is 14 residues. CDR1 and CDR2 (germline): SGHVS, FQNEAQ. Written as DNA, the CDR3 is TGTGCCAGCATCGCGGGAACTAGCACAGATACGCAGTATTTT. Translating it yields CASIAGTSTDTQYF.

V is TRBV6-4 and J is TRBJ2-1; 8 bases match TRBD1. J lost 8 bases, V lost 4 bases, and 7 bases had no gene match. CDR1 and CDR2 (germline): MRHNA, SNTAGT. This CDR3 region has 14 residues. The CDR3 loop is CASSVEQGGDEQFF. CDR3 sequence (DNA): TGTGCCAGCAGTGTCGAACAGGGGGGCGATGAGCAGTTCTTC.

This clone was seen only a few times. This rearrangement joins TRBV7-9 to TRBJ2-7, with D perhaps matching TRBD2 (6 bases). Germline V gene data show CDR1 as SEHNR and CDR2 as FQNEAQ (reference sequence). Trimming removed 0 bases at V and 2 bases at J, with 17 bases between. The CDR3 is 17 amino acids. The CDR3 sequence is CASSLASGGRAAYEQYF. The DNA for the CDR3 is TGTGCCAGCAGCTTAGCCTCAGGAGGGCGGGCGGCCTACGAGCAGTACTTC.

The chain carries TRBV11-3 and TRBJ2-1; D is perhaps TRBD2 (7 bases). The germline V gene encodes CDR1 SGHNT and CDR2 YENEEA. The CDR3 consists of 16 residues. V dropped 5 bases and J dropped 6 bases, with 20 bases sitting between them. The CDR3, as DNA: TGTGCCAGCAGCGTCAGGTACGGCGGGGGCCTCAATGAGCAGTTCTTC. Its translation is CASSVRYGGGLNEQFF.

This clone was seen a handful of times. The DNA of the CDR3 is TGTGCCAGCAGCAGAGAGGGACAGGGGTTCCCCAATGAGCAGTTCTTC. This codes for CASSREGQGFPNEQFF. The V gene is TRBV21-1, the J gene TRBJ2-1; the table calls TRBD1, which could not be checked here. TRBV21-1 is termed a pseudogene. The CDR3 extends over 16 amino acids.

In this sample, this clone turned up a few times. The genes are TRBV27 and TRBJ1-1; 7 nucleotides align to TRBD1. V lost 4 bases, J lost 7 bases, and 6 bases stayed unmatched. There are 13 residues in the CDR3. The V gene's germline CDR1 is MNHEY and CDR2 SMNVEV (reference sequence). The CDR3 nucleotides read TGTGCCAGCAGTTCAAGGGGGCAAGGTGAAGCTTTCTTT. Translated, it gives CASSSRGQGEAFF.

This chain joins TRBV6-5 and TRBJ1-1; tentative D call: TRBD1 (6 bases). Trimming pared 2 bases from V and 5 bases from J, leaving 18 bases between. Germline V gene lookup returns CDR1 MNHEY and CDR2 SVGAGI. The CDR3 extends over 16 amino acids. CDR3 sequence (DNA): TGTGCCAGCAGTTACGTAGCGGGGGCGGCGAGGACTGAAGCTTTCTTT. This encodes CASSYVAGAARTEAFF.

In this sample, this clone turned up a few times. This chain connects TRBV11-3 to TRBJ2-7, with 7 bases matching TRBD2. From germline, CDR1 is SGHNT and CDR2 YENEEA. Unmatched junction bases numbered 2, after V lost 5 bases and J lost 1 base. The CDR3 contains 13 residues. In nucleotides, the CDR3 is TGTGCCAGCAGCCTCGGGGGGTCCTACGAGCAGTACTTC. Its translation is CASSLGGSYEQYF.

The chain carries TRBV7-8 and TRBJ2-2; D unclear. The CDR3 length is 12 residues. The V end was cut by 3 bases, the J end by 5 bases, with 4 bases between. Germline-derived CDR1 and CDR2 are SGHVS and FQNEAQ. CDR3 sequence (DNA): TGTGCCAGCAGCTTTGAGACCGGGGAGCTGTTTTTT. It encodes CASSFETGELFF.

Concerning this clone itself: Distinct nucleotide sequences in the sample also encode this CDR3. The rearrangement links TRBV6-5 to TRBJ1-1; no clear D gene. Germline assignment: CDR1 MNHEY and CDR2 SVGAGI. Trimming removed 5 bases from V and 0 bases from J, with 7 bases in between. CDR3 length: 13 amino acids. The CDR3 DNA reads as TGTGCCAGCAGTCGAACAGTGAACACTGAAGCTTTCTTT. Its protein product is CASSRTVNTEAFF.

The chain links TRBV5-4 to TRBJ2-5; 7 positions agree with TRBD1. The J segment lost 7 bases and the V segment lost 0 bases, leaving 3 bases of the junction unmatched. Germline V gene sequence: CDR1 SGHNT, CDR2 YYREEE (reference sequence). The CDR3 loop spans 13 amino acids. CDR3 DNA: TGTGCCAGCAGCTTGGGACAGGGTGGGACCCAGTACTTC. Residues: CASSLGQGGTQYF.

The rearrangement links TRBV4-1 to TRBJ2-1, with TRBD2 matching over 14 bases. Germline CDR1 is MGHRA and CDR2 is YSYEKL. The CDR3 runs 20 residues. Losses at the gene ends were 0 bases for V and 4 bases for J; bases not matched to a gene: 11. The CDR3 bases are TGCGCCAGCAGCCAAGATTCTCGGACTAGCGGGGGGCATGGGTACAATGAGCAGTTCTTC. The encoded protein is CASSQDSRTSGGHGYNEQFF.

This rearrangement joins TRBV19 to TRBJ1-5; D is unclear. CDR3 length equals 15 residues. In germline, CDR1 is LNHDA, CDR2 SQIVND (reference sequence). Trimming cost V 4 bases and J 1 base, with 11 bases left between them. CDR3 nucleotides: TGTGCCAGTAGTAAATTAGGAGAGAGCAATCAGCCCCAGCATTTT. Its translation: CASSKLGESNQPQHF.

This clone has only a few counts. The CDR3, as DNA: TGCGCCAGCAGCCCACCGACTAGTACGTCCGGGGAGCTGTTTTTT. As protein: CASSPPTSTSGELFF. The chain employs TRBV4-1 and TRBJ2-2; perhaps TRBD2 as D (6 bases). The germline CDR1 and CDR2 sequences are MGHRA and YSYEKL. CDR3 length: 15 residues. The ends were cut back, 4 bases at V and 6 bases at J, with 15 bases in the middle.

The rearrangement joins TRBV23-1 to TRBJ1-4; TRBD1 might be the D (5 bases). TRBV23-1 is an ORF, and what it does is uncertain. The CDR3 spans 15 residues. V was shortened by 0 bases and J by 4 bases, with 9 bases between the two germline ends. This CDR3 is CASSQSRQYNEKLFF. The CDR3, as DNA: TGCGCCAGCAGTCAATCCCGACAGTATAATGAAAAACTGTTTTTT.

This clone was recorded a few times. The chain recombines TRBV5-1 with TRBJ1-1, with D possibly TRBD1 on 5 matching bases. The germline CDR1 and CDR2 sequences are SGHRS and YFSETQ. The CDR3 is 13 amino acids. V shed 4 bases and J shed 1 base, with 8 bases lying between them. The CDR3 is CASSIQENTEAFF. As DNA, the CDR3 is TGCGCCAGCAGCATACAGGAGAACACTGAAGCTTTCTTT. The complete variable domain, with remaining parts taken from reference TRBV5-1 and TRBJ1-1, reads KAGVTQTPRYLIKTRGQQVTLSCSPISGHRSVSWYQQTPGQGLQFLFEYFSETQRNKGNFPGRFSGRQFSNSRSEMNVSTLELGDSALYLCASSIQENTEAFFGQGTRLTVV.

This chain uses TRBV30 with TRBJ2-4; 12 nucleotides align to TRBD2. The CDR3 is made up of 13 amino acids. With V trimmed by 5 bases and J by 6 bases, 2 bases remained unmatched. Germline assignment: CDR1 GTSNPN and CDR2 SVGIG (reference sequence). CDR3 sequence reads: CAWGLAGRNIQYF. In nucleotides, the CDR3 is TGTGCCTGGGGACTAGCGGGGAGAAACATTCAGTACTTC. Based on the CDR3 plus reference TRBV30 and TRBJ2-4, the full variable domain is SQTIHQWPATLVQPVGSPLSLECTVEGTSNPNLYWYRQAAGRGLQLLFYSVGIGQISSEVPQNLSASRPQDRQFILSSKKLLLSDSGFYLCAWGLAGRNIQYFGAGTRLSVL.

This clone was recorded many times. J is TRBJ2-1 and V is TRBV29-1; TRBD1 is a possible D gene (6 bases). Germline assignment: CDR1 SQVTM and CDR2 ANQGSEA. The CDR3 is made up of 12 amino acids. Trimming shortened V by 6 bases and J by 7 bases, and 13 bases separated the two germline ends. The CDR3 DNA follows: TGCAGCGTCCACAGGGTTGGTAATGAGCAGTTCTTC. Amino acids: CSVHRVGNEQFF.

This rearrangement joins TRBV18 to TRBJ2-7; 11 bases are a match to TRBD1. The V gene end was trimmed by 6 bases and the J gene end by 6 bases; junction bases not matched to a gene: 7. The CDR3 runs 14 residues. Germline V gives CDR1 KGHSH, CDR2 LQKENI. The chain's CDR3 is CASSPGTGGFEQYF. CDR3 coding DNA: TGTGCCAGCTCGCCCGGGACAGGGGGTTTCGAGCAGTACTTC.

The genes are TRBV29-1 and TRBJ2-2; 7 bases fit TRBD2. Germline values: CDR1 SQVTM, CDR2 ANQGSEA. The length of the CDR3 is 14 residues. V shed 7 bases, J shed 0 bases, and the junction held 5 bases outside the gene matches. In DNA, the CDR3 is TGCAGCGCCGGGGACTACGCGAACACCGGGGAGCTGTTTTTT. Amino acids: CSAGDYANTGELFF.

This chain joins TRBV18 and TRBJ2-7; tentative D call: TRBD1 (6 bases). With 3 bases removed from V and 0 bases from J, the gap between germline ends came to 12 bases. Germline loops: CDR1 KGHSH, CDR2 LQKENI. This CDR3 has 15 amino acids. CDR3 sequence (DNA): TGTGCCAGCTCACCCCTTACAGGGAGCTCCTACGAGCAGTACTTC. Its protein product is CASSPLTGSSYEQYF.

The chain joins TRBV25-1 to TRBJ2-7, with TRBD2 identical over 9 bases. The CDR3 runs 15 residues. Germline CDR1 and CDR2: MGHDK and SYGVNS. The ends lost 5 bases at V and 3 bases at J; junction bases unmatched: 8. CDR3 sequence reads: CASSSSGGLIYEQYF. For the CDR3, the DNA is TGTGCCAGCAGTTCAAGCGGGGGGCTCATCTACGAGCAGTACTTC.

The chain uses TRBV7-8 and TRBJ1-2; tentatively, D is TRBD1 (5 bases). CDR1 SGHVS and CDR2 FQNEAQ come from the germline V gene. V was clipped by 6 bases and J by 5 bases, with 10 bases between them. The CDR3 consists of 12 residues. CDR3 nucleotide sequence: TGTGCCAGCAGTGGGGGGTTGTATGGCTACACCTTC. Its protein product is CASSGGLYGYTF. Supplemented by reference TRBV7-8 and TRBJ1-2, the full variable domain reads GAGVSQSPRYKVAKRGQDVALRCDPISGHVSLFWYQQALGQGPEFLTYFQNEAQLDKSGLPSDRFFAERPEGSVSTLKIQRTQQEDSAVYLCASSGGLYGYTFGSGTRLTVV.

V usage is TRBV5-4 and J usage is TRBJ1-2; 7 nucleotides align to TRBD1. The germline V gene encodes CDR1 SGHNT and CDR2 YYREEE (reference sequence). Trimming removed 3 bases from V and 2 bases from J; junction bases left unmatched: 7. The CDR3 sequence is 15 residues long. Here the CDR3 reads CASSYRTDRNYGYTF. The CDR3 coding sequence is TGTGCCAGCAGCTACCGGACGGACAGGAACTATGGCTACACCTTC.

This sequence joins TRBV5-4 and TRBJ2-5; 11 bases map to TRBD1. CDR1 SGHNT and CDR2 YYREEE come from the germline V gene (reference sequence). There are 15 residues in the CDR3. The V segment lost 0 bases and the J segment 5 bases; nucleotides outside the gene matches: 3. The CDR3 region is CASSLERTGGETQYF. The CDR3 DNA sequence: TGTGCCAGCAGCTTGGAGCGGACAGGGGGCGAGACCCAGTACTTC.